Listed below are T cell receptor beta chains from one sample, sequenced in a study of T cells in Graves' hyperthyroidism and ophthalmopathy. TCRdb fed the multiplex PCR reads into MiXCR, producing one record per CDR3 protein. Of some 270,000 distinct CDR3 sequences listed, about an eighth are singletons. Sequenced: blood. These TCRs come from a woman in her 30s with Graves' hyperthyroidism that later progressed to Graves' ophthalmopathy. Each CDR3 is given without its conserved first and last residue. A D gene is named only where the DNA matches it firmly.

TRBV6-4	TRBD1	TRBJ1-2	ASSDSTGWSYGYT
TRBV12-3/TRBV12-4	TRBD2	TRBJ2-3	ASTSLAGVRDTQY
TRBV20-1	TRBD2	TRBJ2-1	SARGGLAGDYNEQF
TRBV7-9	NA	TRBJ1-6	ASSTIGSPLH
TRBV19	NA	TRBJ2-1	ASTRAFEYNEQF
TRBV20-1	NA	TRBJ2-7	SARTGIASEQY
TRBV6-2/TRBV6-3	TRBD1	TRBJ2-7	ASTEAGQGVDEQY
TRBV30	NA	TRBJ1-3	AWSVRGGNTIY
TRBV6-2/TRBV6-3	NA	TRBJ2-7	AGSSFPTRDPTYEQY
TRBV28	TRBD1	TRBJ2-7	ASSLWDRGRESSYEQY
TRBV4-1	NA	TRBJ2-4	ASSPRTGENIQY
TRBV18	NA	TRBJ2-7	ASSSQQGYEQY
TRBV6-1	NA	TRBJ2-2	ASSRNPPTGIRPNTGELF
TRBV3-1	TRBD1	TRBJ2-1	ASSQQLRQGVVYNEQF
TRBV19	TRBD1	TRBJ1-2	ASSIMRGRQDGYT